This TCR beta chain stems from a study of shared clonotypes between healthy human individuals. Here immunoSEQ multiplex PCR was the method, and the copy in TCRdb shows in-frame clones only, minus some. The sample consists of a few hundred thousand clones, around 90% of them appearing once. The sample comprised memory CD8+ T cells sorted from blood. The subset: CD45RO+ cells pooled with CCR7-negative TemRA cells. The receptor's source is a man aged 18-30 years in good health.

The CDR3 is CASSEGVAGGPQETQYF. The CDR3 DNA follows: TGCGCCAGCAGTGAGGGAGTAGCGGGAGGACCCCAAGAGACCCAGTACTTC. This chain connects TRBV10-1 to TRBJ2-5; 10 positions match TRBD2. The CDR3 is made up of 17 amino acids. The V gene end was trimmed by 2 bases and the J gene end by 1 base; junction bases not matched to a gene: 7. Germline V gene data show CDR1 as WNHNN and CDR2 as SYGVQD (reference sequence).